A selection of T cell receptor beta chains follows, all from one sample in a study of blood T cell repertoires in COVID-19. Only in-frame clones appear in the TCRdb table, and some are missing; sequencing was by immunoSEQ multiplex PCR. Of some 250,000 clones listed, around 86% are singletons. Material: PBMCs or T cells enriched from blood (not recorded which). The receptor source for this set is a man between 18 and 35 years old who had recovered from COVID-19. The CDR3 runs from the conserved cysteine through the conserved F or W. A D gene is named only where the DNA matches it firmly. Clone size is not always given. Where it is, it says once, few, many or a class for expanded clones.

clone_size: -
v_call: TRBV10-2
d_call: -
j_call: TRBJ2-1
cdr3_aa: CASSEQAWNEQFF
cdr3_nt: TGCGCCAGCAGTGAACAGGCGTGGAATGAGCAGTTCTTC

clone_size: -
v_call: TRBV6-5
d_call: TRBD2
j_call: TRBJ2-1
cdr3_aa: CASRGSSYNEQFF
cdr3_nt: TGTGCCAGCCGCGGGAGCTCCTACAATGAGCAGTTCTTC

clone_size: -
v_call: TRBV3-1/TRBV3-2
d_call: TRBD1
j_call: TRBJ2-6
cdr3_aa: CASSPPRTGSPGANVLTF
cdr3_nt: TGTGCCAGCAGCCCTCCACGGACAGGAAGCCCTGGGGCCAACGTCCTGACTTTC

clone_size: many
v_call: TRBV19
d_call: -
j_call: TRBJ2-4
cdr3_aa: CASSNPRVFHIQYF
cdr3_nt: TGTGCCAGTAGTAATCCCAGGGTTTTTCACATTCAGTACTTC

clone_size: -
v_call: TRBV27
d_call: TRBD2
j_call: TRBJ2-7
cdr3_aa: CASSLRDYSYEQYF
cdr3_nt: TGTGCCAGCAGTCTCCGGGACTACTCCTACGAGCAGTACTTC

clone_size: -
v_call: TRBV27
d_call: -
j_call: TRBJ2-3
cdr3_aa: CASSSQTPLGQYF
cdr3_nt: TGTGCCAGCAGTTCCCAGACACCCCTTGGGCAGTATTTT

clone_size: few
v_call: TRBV11-2
d_call: -
j_call: TRBJ2-3
cdr3_aa: CASSLGRTRRDTQYF
cdr3_nt: TGTGCCAGCAGCTTAGGCAGGACTCGACGAGATACGCAGTATTTT

clone_size: -
v_call: TRBV27
d_call: -
j_call: TRBJ2-7
cdr3_aa: CASSLGDTYEQYF
cdr3_nt: TGTGCCAGCAGTTTGGGGGACACCTACGAGCAGTACTTC

clone_size: -
v_call: TRBV27
d_call: TRBD2
j_call: TRBJ2-1
cdr3_aa: CASSPSGRSYNEQFF
cdr3_nt: TGTGCCAGCAGTCCTAGCGGAAGGTCGTATAATGAGCAGTTCTTC

clone_size: -
v_call: TRBV30
d_call: -
j_call: TRBJ1-5
cdr3_aa: CAWSGLGVSNQPQHF
cdr3_nt: TGTGCCTGGAGTGGATTAGGAGTTTCCAATCAGCCCCAGCATTTT

clone_size: -
v_call: TRBV2
d_call: TRBD1
j_call: TRBJ1-5
cdr3_aa: CASSPGQGQPQHF
cdr3_nt: TGTGCCAGCAGCCCGGGACAGGGACAGCCCCAGCATTTT

clone_size: -
v_call: TRBV11-2
d_call: TRBD1
j_call: TRBJ1-6
cdr3_aa: CASSSPGQGNSPLHF
cdr3_nt: TGTGCCAGCAGTTCTCCTGGACAGGGGAACTCACCCCTCCACTTT

clone_size: -
v_call: TRBV12-3/TRBV12-4
d_call: -
j_call: TRBJ1-2
cdr3_aa: CATKAVNYGYTF
cdr3_nt: TGTGCCACTAAGGCGGTTAACTATGGCTACACCTTC

clone_size: -
v_call: TRBV6-1
d_call: -
j_call: TRBJ1-2
cdr3_aa: CASSESVSANYGYTF
cdr3_nt: TGTGCCAGCAGTGAGTCTGTGAGCGCAAACTATGGCTACACCTTC

clone_size: once
v_call: TRBV6-2/TRBV6-3
d_call: -
j_call: TRBJ1-6
cdr3_aa: CASSTGRANSPLHF
cdr3_nt: TGTGCCAGCAGTACAGGACGGGCCAATTCACCCCTCCACTTT

clone_size: -
v_call: TRBV24-1
d_call: -
j_call: TRBJ2-2
cdr3_aa: CATSGQGPNFTGELFF
cdr3_nt: TGTGCCACCAGTGGGCAGGGGCCGAACTTCACCGGGGAGCTGTTTTTT

clone_size: -
v_call: TRBV10-3
d_call: -
j_call: TRBJ1-5
cdr3_aa: CAISTGGGDQPQHF
cdr3_nt: TGTGCCATCAGCACGGGAGGGGGGGATCAGCCCCAGCATTTT

clone_size: -
v_call: TRBV11-2
d_call: TRBD1
j_call: TRBJ1-2
cdr3_aa: CASSLVNRGGTGYTF
cdr3_nt: TGTGCCAGCAGCTTAGTCAACAGGGGAGGTACCGGCTACACCTTC

clone_size: once
v_call: TRBV12-3/TRBV12-4
d_call: TRBD2
j_call: TRBJ2-1
cdr3_aa: CASLAGWYNEQFF
cdr3_nt: TGTGCCAGCTTAGCGGGGTGGTACAATGAGCAGTTCTTC

clone_size: -
v_call: TRBV9
d_call: TRBD2
j_call: TRBJ2-7
cdr3_aa: CASSVVAGANSYEQYF
cdr3_nt: TGTGCCAGCAGCGTAGTCGCGGGAGCAAACTCCTACGAGCAGTACTTC

clone_size: -
v_call: TRBV5-1
d_call: -
j_call: TRBJ2-5
cdr3_aa: CASHTEPLETQYF
cdr3_nt: TGCGCCAGCCATACAGAGCCCCTGGAGACCCAGTACTTC

clone_size: -
v_call: TRBV11-3
d_call: TRBD1
j_call: TRBJ2-7
cdr3_aa: CASSLGEGQGPYEQYF
cdr3_nt: TGTGCCAGCAGCTTAGGAGAGGGACAGGGCCCCTACGAGCAGTACTTC

clone_size: -
v_call: TRBV7-9
d_call: TRBD1
j_call: TRBJ2-7
cdr3_aa: CASSGRLGQGTPYEQYF
cdr3_nt: TGTGCCAGCAGCGGCCGACTGGGACAGGGAACGCCCTACGAGCAGTACTTC

clone_size: -
v_call: TRBV10-3
d_call: TRBD2
j_call: TRBJ2-5
cdr3_aa: CAISGTRGETQYF
cdr3_nt: TGTGCCATCAGTGGGACTAGAGGAGAGACCCAGTACTTC

clone_size: -
v_call: TRBV7-9
d_call: TRBD2
j_call: TRBJ2-7
cdr3_aa: CASSTPSGSGITDEQYF
cdr3_nt: TGTGCCAGCAGCACCCCTTCGGGTAGCGGGATAACCGACGAGCAGTACTTC

clone_size: -
v_call: TRBV13
d_call: TRBD1
j_call: TRBJ2-1
cdr3_aa: CASSSDRGNNEQFF
cdr3_nt: TGTGCCAGCAGCTCCGACAGGGGTAACAATGAGCAGTTCTTC

clone_size: few
v_call: TRBV5-1
d_call: TRBD1
j_call: TRBJ1-1
cdr3_aa: CASSGNRGETEAFF
cdr3_nt: TGCGCCAGCAGCGGAAACAGGGGAGAAACTGAAGCTTTCTTT

clone_size: -
v_call: TRBV24-1
d_call: -
j_call: TRBJ2-1
cdr3_aa: CATSGRGSYNEQFF
cdr3_nt: TGTGCCACCAGTGGCAGAGGCTCCTACAATGAGCAGTTCTTC

clone_size: -
v_call: TRBV15
d_call: TRBD1
j_call: TRBJ1-1
cdr3_aa: CATSRPQGGYSEAFF
cdr3_nt: TGTGCCACCAGCAGACCACAGGGGGGGTACTCTGAAGCTTTCTTT

clone_size: -
v_call: TRBV14
d_call: TRBD1
j_call: TRBJ1-5
cdr3_aa: CASSQDGTGDRNQPQHF
cdr3_nt: TGTGCCAGCAGCCAAGACGGGACAGGGGATCGCAATCAGCCCCAGCATTTT

clone_size: -
v_call: TRBV10-1
d_call: -
j_call: TRBJ2-1
cdr3_aa: CARPGQCSYNEQFF
cdr3_nt: TGCGCCAGACCCGGACAGTGCTCCTACAATGAGCAGTTCTTC

clone_size: -
v_call: TRBV5-4
d_call: -
j_call: TRBJ1-1
cdr3_aa: CASSLRGRTEAFF
cdr3_nt: TGTGCCAGCAGCTTGAGGGGTCGGACTGAAGCTTTCTTT

clone_size: -
v_call: TRBV14
d_call: TRBD2
j_call: TRBJ2-3
cdr3_aa: CASSQDLGSGGPDTQYF
cdr3_nt: TGTGCCAGCAGCCAAGATCTCGGTAGCGGGGGCCCGGATACGCAGTATTTT

clone_size: -
v_call: TRBV7-9
d_call: TRBD2
j_call: TRBJ2-1
cdr3_aa: CASSATSGTYNEQFF
cdr3_nt: TGTGCCAGCAGCGCGACTAGCGGGACGTACAATGAGCAGTTCTTC

clone_size: -
v_call: TRBV19
d_call: TRBD2
j_call: TRBJ2-1
cdr3_aa: CASSSGTSGAEQFF
cdr3_nt: TGTGCCAGTAGTTCCGGGACTAGCGGAGCTGAGCAGTTCTTC

clone_size: -
v_call: TRBV27
d_call: TRBD2
j_call: TRBJ2-1
cdr3_aa: CASAGLAGGPSYNEQFF
cdr3_nt: TGTGCCAGCGCGGGACTAGCGGGAGGGCCCTCCTACAATGAGCAGTTCTTC

clone_size: -
v_call: TRBV27
d_call: -
j_call: TRBJ2-7
cdr3_aa: CASSLTGSLAYEQYF
cdr3_nt: TGTGCCAGCAGTTTAACAGGGTCCTTAGCCTACGAGCAGTACTTC

clone_size: -
v_call: TRBV27
d_call: TRBD2
j_call: TRBJ2-3
cdr3_aa: CASSRLAVTDTQYF
cdr3_nt: TGTGCCAGCAGTCGACTAGCGGTTACAGATACGCAGTATTTT

clone_size: -
v_call: TRBV5-1
d_call: TRBD2
j_call: TRBJ2-5
cdr3_aa: CATTPGSGEQETQYF
cdr3_nt: TGCGCCACCACGCCGGGGAGCGGGGAACAAGAGACCCAGTACTTC

clone_size: -
v_call: TRBV12-1
d_call: -
j_call: TRBJ2-2
cdr3_aa: CASSFIQGPREGELFF
cdr3_nt: TGTGCCAGCAGCTTTATACAGGGCCCTCGGGAAGGGGAGCTGTTTTTT

clone_size: -
v_call: TRBV28
d_call: TRBD1
j_call: TRBJ1-5
cdr3_aa: CASSRTGVGNQPQHF
cdr3_nt: TGTGCCAGCAGTCGTACAGGGGTCGGGAATCAGCCCCAGCATTTT

clone_size: -
v_call: TRBV5-8
d_call: TRBD1
j_call: TRBJ1-3
cdr3_aa: CASSFQGQSEFSGNTIYF
cdr3_nt: TGTGCCAGCAGCTTCCAGGGACAGTCAGAGTTTTCTGGAAACACCATATATTTT

clone_size: few
v_call: TRBV19
d_call: TRBD2
j_call: TRBJ2-5
cdr3_aa: CASNRGLAGGNLQETQYF
cdr3_nt: TGTGCCAGTAACCGAGGACTAGCGGGAGGCAATCTCCAAGAGACCCAGTACTTC

clone_size: -
v_call: TRBV15
d_call: TRBD2
j_call: TRBJ2-5
cdr3_aa: CATSGQLGGKKETQYF
cdr3_nt: TGTGCCACCAGCGGCCAACTGGGGGGGAAGAAAGAGACCCAGTACTTC

clone_size: -
v_call: TRBV19
d_call: TRBD2
j_call: TRBJ2-2
cdr3_aa: CASSMASGYTGELFF
cdr3_nt: TGTGCCAGTAGTATGGCTAGCGGCTACACCGGGGAGCTGTTTTTT